This T cell receptor beta chain derives from a study of blood T cell repertoires in COVID-19. Study-level information: Acute and convalescent COVID-19 samples came from the United States, Italy and Spain. Sources were T cells, B-cell-depleted T cells, or PBMCs; the material itself was cDNA or gDNA.

Per the original methods: For nucleated cells, counts were estimated from reference gene primer amplification. Clones were read by immunoSEQ multiplex PCR, and TCRdb kept only the in-frame ones, dropping some. The DNA was the basis for D and trimming; V, J and clone size are from that table. The repertoire has approximately 250,000 clones, more than 70% of them found once; the top ten carry about 6%. Trimming shortened V by 6 bases and J by 10 bases, and 16 bases separated the two germline ends. The CDR3 spans 14 residues. The germline CDR1 and CDR2 sequences are ENHRY and SYGVKD. Seattle's cohort entered during active infection and was followed longitudinally. The count of this clone is one.

The sample was peripheral blood. The clonotype originates from a woman over 75 with COVID-19, enrolled during active disease. V and J are TRBV10-3 and TRBJ1-6; perhaps TRBD1 as D (6 bases). As DNA, the CDR3 is TGTGCCATCAGGACCCGGGACACCAACTCACCCCTCCACTTT. Translated, it gives CAIRTRDTNSPLHF.